Listed here are 23 T cell receptor beta chains from one sample, sequenced in a study of blood T cells in healthy people across ages. Primed by a sample-barcoded 5' primer and a J-beta primer mix, a second PCR proceeded for about 7 to 12 cycles. TCRdb re-called the 5' RACE reads through MiXCR, storing one row per CDR3 protein. The table records roughly 2 million distinct CDR3 sequences, 49% of them present only once. Source material: blood. All receptors come from a woman in her thirties or forties in good health.

This chain uses TRBV6-2 or TRBV6-3 with TRBJ2-3, with 8 bases identical to TRBD2. V lost 6 bases and J lost 4; bases outside the gene matches: 9. CDR3 length equals 15 residues. The V gene's germline CDR1 is MNHEY and CDR2 SVGEGT. The DNA for the CDR3 is TGTGCCAGCAGCGACGGGGGGGCCCGATCAGATACGCAGTATTTT. It translates to CASSDGGARSDTQYF.

This chain links TRBV4-3 with TRBJ1-2; the D is unclear. Trimming pared 3 bases from V and 7 bases from J, leaving 18 bases between. Germline CDR1 LGHNA, CDR2 YSLEER. The CDR3 covers 15 residues. The CDR3 nucleotides are TGCGCCAGCAGCCACGTTACCGGGAATGAAGGTGGCTACACCTTC. Its protein product is CASSHVTGNEGGYTF.

The rearrangement joins TRBV29-1 to TRBJ1-1; TRBD1 aligns across 7 bases. V gave up 6 bases and J gave up 0 bases; unmatched junction bases: 7. The length of the CDR3 is 14 residues. CDR1 and CDR2 (germline): SQVTM, ANQGSEA. The CDR3 bases are TGCAGCGTCCAAGAGCAGGGGGTGAACACTGAAGCTTTCTTT. Translation: CSVQEQGVNTEAFF.

V usage is TRBV6-6 and J usage is TRBJ1-6; possible D gene TRBD1, 6 bases. Germline V gives CDR1 MNHNY, CDR2 SVGAGI (reference sequence). The ends were cut back, 5 bases at V and 10 bases at J, with 15 bases in the middle. The length of the CDR3 is 14 residues. The CDR3 coding sequence is TGTGCCAGCAGTACCGGAGGGGGGCTCTCACCCCTCCACTTT. Translation: CASSTGGGLSPLHF.

The genes are TRBV4-3 and TRBJ2-7, with unresolved D. There are 13 residues in the CDR3. Germline-derived CDR1 and CDR2 are LGHNA and YSLEER. V lost 6 bases and J lost 1, with 10 bases in between. CDR3 region: CASSEFLSYEQYF. CDR3 coding DNA: TGCGCCAGCAGTGAGTTCCTTTCCTACGAGCAGTACTTC.

The chain combines TRBV28 with TRBJ2-4; D not certain. The CDR3 has 12 residues. Trimming shortened V by 2 bases and J by 13 bases, and 12 bases separated the two germline ends. Germline CDR1 MDHEN, CDR2 SYDVKM. The CDR3 nucleotides read TGTGCCAGCAGTTTAGTGGCGAAAGAGCAGTACTTC. It translates to CASSLVAKEQYF. Full variable domain (outside the CDR3, taken from reference TRBV28 and TRBJ2-4): DVKVTQSSRYLVKRTGEKVFLECVQDMDHENMFWYRQDPGLGLRLIYFSYDVKMKEKGDIPEGYSVSREKKERFSLILESASTNQTSMYLCASSLVAKEQYFGAGTRLSVL.

The chain joins TRBV7-2 to TRBJ2-5; 10 positions match TRBD1. The J call may not be correct, given that the DNA end is closer to TRBJ2-7. The V gene's germline CDR1 is SGHTA and CDR2 FQGNSA. CDR3 length: 15 residues. The CDR3 reads CASSREGDRGYEQYF. The CDR3 nucleotides read TGTGCCAGCAGCCGGGAGGGGGACAGGGGTTACGAGCAGTACTTC.

To note about this clonotype: This sequence may be a read error, since a much larger clone differs from it by one base. This chain joins TRBV6-2 or TRBV6-3 and TRBJ2-3; D is tentatively TRBD1 or TRBD2 (5 bases each). Per germline, CDR1 MNHEY and CDR2 SVGEGT. CDR3 length: 15 residues. The CDR3 nucleotides read TGTGCCAGCGGTTACGTCCAGGGCGGGACAGATACGCAGTATTTT. Translation: CASGYVQGGTDTQYF.

CDR3 DNA: TGCAGTGTCGAGGAGGCACTAGCGGGGCTTGATACGCAGTATTTT. It is translated as CSVEEALAGLDTQYF. This rearrangement joins TRBV20-1 to TRBJ2-3; 10 positions agree with TRBD2. The CDR3 runs 15 residues. The V gene end was trimmed by 7 bases and the J gene end by 6 bases; junction bases not matched to a gene: 13. Germline V gene data show CDR1 as DFQATT and CDR2 as SNEGSKA (reference sequence).

The J gene is TRBJ2-3, the V gene TRBV2; 13 bases fit TRBD2. V lost 11 bases and J lost 4; bases outside the gene matches: 9. Per germline, CDR1 SNHLY and CDR2 FYNNEI. The CDR3 has 15 amino acids. The CDR3 coding sequence is TGTGCCCGGTATGGGACTAGCGGGGTTCCAGATACGCAGTATTTT. Translation gives CARYGTSGVPDTQYF.

The CDR3 coding sequence is TGTGCCAGCAAGAAACTCAGGGGTAGCTCCTACGAGCAGTACTTC. Its protein product is CASKKLRGSSYEQYF. The chain uses TRBV27 and TRBJ2-7, with a tentative D call TRBD1 (6 bases). The germline V gene has CDR1 MNHEY and CDR2 SMNVEV (reference sequence). V dropped 7 bases and J dropped 0 bases, with 16 bases sitting between them. The CDR3 is 15 amino acids.

This clonotype has just a few counts. V is TRBV6-1 and J is TRBJ2-3; 8 nucleotides line up with TRBD2. CDR1 and CDR2 from the germline V gene are MNHNS and SASEGT. This CDR3 contains 15 residues. V shed 7 bases, J shed 2 bases, and the junction held 8 bases outside the gene matches. CDR3 nucleotides: TGTGCCAGCACCCCGTGGCGGGGGGTCACAGATACGCAGTATTTT. Translated, it gives CASTPWRGVTDTQYF.

V gene TRBV3-1 combines with J gene TRBJ1-5, with TRBD1 as a possible D gene (6 bases). Trimming removed 2 bases at V and 5 bases at J, with 10 bases between. Germline loops: CDR1 LGHDT, CDR2 YNNKEL (reference sequence). The CDR3 contains 14 residues. The DNA of the CDR3 is TGTGCCAGCAGCCAACGGGGGGGCCATCAGCCCCAGCATTTT. Amino acid sequence: CASSQRGGHQPQHF.

V usage is TRBV11-2 and J usage is TRBJ2-3; D remains unclear. This CDR3 has 15 residues. V lost 1 base, J lost 10 bases, and 18 bases lay in between. Germline V gene sequence: CDR1 SGHAT, CDR2 FQNNGV. The CDR3 coding sequence is TGTGCCAGCAGCTTAGCGATCGTGAGCACTAACGCGCAGTATTTT. This gives the protein CASSLAIVSTNAQYF. The complete variable domain, with remaining parts taken from reference TRBV11-2 and TRBJ2-3, reads EAGVAQSPRYKIIEKRQSVAFWCNPISGHATLYWYQQILGQGPKLLIQFQNNGVVDDSQLPKDRFSAERLKGVDSTLKIQPAKLEDSAVYLCASSLAIVSTNAQYFGPGTRLTVL.

V is TRBV6-2 or TRBV6-3 and J is TRBJ2-3, with D perhaps TRBD2 (6 bases). Trimming took 0 bases from V and 4 from J, leaving 11 bases between them. Germline lookup yields CDR1 MNHEY and CDR2 SVGEGT. CDR3 size: 15 residues. DNA of the CDR3: TGTGCCAGCAGTTACTCGAATAGCGGTCCAGATACGCAGTATTTT. This codes for CASSYSNSGPDTQYF.

This clonotype was seen only once. This chain links TRBV5-6 with TRBJ1-6; D gene uncertain. The germline CDR1 and CDR2 sequences are SGHDT and YYEEEE. V dropped 0 bases and J dropped 7 bases, with 8 bases sitting between them. The CDR3 length is 14 residues. In nucleotides, the CDR3 is TGTGCCAGCAGCTTGGGGTCAGTAAATTCACCCCTCCACTTT. Translated: CASSLGSVNSPLHF. Filled out from reference TRBV5-6 and TRBJ1-6, the complete variable domain reads DAGVTQSPTHLIKTRGQQVTLRCSPKSGHDTVSWYQQALGQGPQFIFQYYEEEERQRGNFPDRFSGHQFPNYSSELNVNALLLGDSALYLCASSLGSVNSPLHFGNGTRLTVT.

This chain joins TRBV5-6 and TRBJ2-7, with D perhaps assigned TRBD1 or TRBD2 (5 bases each). Germline V gives CDR1 SGHDT, CDR2 YYEEEE. The CDR3 covers 14 residues. Trimming took 0 bases from V and 3 from J, leaving 10 bases between them. The CDR3, as DNA: TGTGCCAGCAGCTTGGGGGACCTAAACTACGAGCAGTACTTC. It specifies CASSLGDLNYEQYF.

The CDR3 nucleotides read TGTGCCAGCAGTTTTCTCACAGGGTATACCGGGGAGCTGTTTTTT. Protein sequence: CASSFLTGYTGELFF. This rearrangement joins TRBV12-3 or TRBV12-4 to TRBJ2-2, with a possible D match to TRBD1 (6 bases). V lost 3 bases to trimming and J lost 5 bases, with 13 bases between them. This CDR3 region has 15 residues.

The chain links TRBV27 to TRBJ2-4; 11 bases align to TRBD1. The CDR3 sequence is 14 residues long. The germline gives CDR1 MNHEY, CDR2 SMNVEV (reference sequence). The J segment lost 7 bases and the V segment lost 5 bases, leaving 4 bases of the junction unmatched. CDR3 protein: CASSTRTGGNIQYF. DNA of the CDR3: TGTGCCAGCAGTACGCGGACAGGGGGCAACATTCAGTACTTC.

A remark on this clonotype: A single base separates this from a much larger clone, so it may be a read error. V is TRBV20-1 and J is TRBJ2-5; D is undetermined. The assigned J gene may be wrong: the sequence end matches TRBJ2-1 better. The CDR3 has 12 amino acids. Per the germline V gene, CDR1 is DFQATT and CDR2 is SNEGSKA (reference sequence). In DNA, the CDR3 is TGCAGTGCTAGTATTCAACAAGAGACCCAGTTCTTC. This encodes CSASIQQETQFF.

The chain recombines TRBV6-2 or TRBV6-3 with TRBJ2-5; 11 nucleotides line up with TRBD2. Trimming took 6 bases from V and 0 from J; bases not matched to a gene: 6. CDR1 and CDR2 (germline): MNHEY, SVGEGT. The CDR3 contains 16 residues. CDR3 sequence reads: CASSDRLAGYQETQYF. CDR3 sequence (DNA): TGTGCCAGCAGCGACCGACTAGCGGGGTACCAAGAGACCCAGTACTTC.

This sequence joins TRBV3-1 and TRBJ2-1; TRBD2 might be the D (6 bases). V gave up 6 bases and J gave up 9 bases, with 21 bases separating them. The germline V gene encodes CDR1 LGHDT and CDR2 YNNKEL (reference sequence). The CDR3 is made up of 15 amino acids. CDR3 DNA sequence: TGTGCCAGCAGGGAGGGCCTGAGGCGAACCGGTGAGCAGTTCTTC. It specifies CASREGLRRTGEQFF.

The chain is built from TRBV12-3 or TRBV12-4 and TRBJ2-1; 8 bases map to TRBD1. V trimming: 5 bases; J trimming: 10 bases; junction bases outside the gene matches: 7. The length of the CDR3 is 13 residues. CDR3 sequence reads: CASSLSRDREQFF. As DNA, the CDR3 is TGTGCCAGCAGTCTGTCTAGGGACAGGGAGCAGTTCTTC.